The present TCR beta chain was sequenced within a study of cytomegalovirus exposure and HLA in healthy donors. The PCR had 60 Vbeta and 13 Jbeta primers. Clones were sequenced by immunoSEQ multiplex PCR, and TCRdb holds only the in-frame ones, with some missing. The table has about 83,000 clones, roughly 79% seen once. This CDR3 region has 13 residues. V was shortened by 0 bases and J by 7 bases, with 7 bases between the two germline ends. Germline-derived CDR1 and CDR2 are MGHRA and YSYEKL. A note on this clone: Its matching antigen is unknown.

General observations from the study: Using the classifier, cytomegalovirus status was reportedly diagnosed with high specificity and sensitivity.

The source is a woman aged 25-40 years in good health and CMV-seronegative. The source material was PBMCs. The gene calls are TRBV4-1 and TRBJ1-5; no clear D gene. In DNA form, the CDR3 reads TGCGCCAGCAGCCAAGATTCGCGACAGCCCCAGCATTTT. As protein: CASSQDSRQPQHF.